This T cell receptor (beta chain) is drawn from a study of shared clonotypes between healthy human individuals. Germline V gene sequence: CDR1 SGHTA, CDR2 FQGNSA. V dropped 4 bases and J dropped 6 bases, with 10 bases sitting between them. The CDR3 is made up of 12 amino acids. This clone was picked up one time. The target antigen is unknown. General study findings and limits: Memory subsets generally showed smaller estimated richness than naive subsets did. In this cohort, only blood was sampled, and tissue repertoires likely differ.

Sequencing was performed with immunoSEQ multiplex PCR; in TCRdb, only in-frame clones are kept and a portion is missing. Among 2 million to 2.5 million clones listed, over 85% were seen once. The rearrangement uses TRBV7-2 and TRBJ2-7; possibly TRBD2 for D (6 bases). The TCR originated in a man in his late teens or twenties in good health. Some clones in this sample may be carry-over from other donors' samples. Sequenced: naive CD4+ T cells from PBMCs. Subset of the sample: CD45RA+ positively selected. As DNA, the CDR3 is TGTGCCAGCAGCTGGGACTTGGGCGAGCAGTACTTC. Translating it yields CASSWDLGEQYF.